These T cell receptor beta chains were read from a single sample in a study of OX40 agonist ivuxolimab in advanced cancers. Profiling relied on immunoSEQ multiplex PCR, and the TCRdb table lists in-frame clones only, not all of them. Here the sample spans 77,000 or so clones, roughly nine tenths being singletons. The sequenced sample was CD4+ or CD8+ T cells sorted from blood, obtained in a trial of the OX40 agonist ivuxolimab. These TCRs come from an adult with an advanced solid tumor such as melanoma, head and neck, liver or kidney cancer. Both conserved end residues are part of each CDR3. Each record gives: J gene, V gene, clone size, D gene, CDR3 length, CDR3 DNA, CDR3 protein. A D gene is named only where the DNA matches it firmly. Not every row has a clone size; where given, it reads once, few, many or a size class.

>TRBJ1-4|TRBV18|.|TRBD1|14
TGTGCCAGCTCACCTGGGACAGTCAATGAAAAACTGTTTTTT
CASSPGTVNEKLFF
>TRBJ2-3|TRBV29-1|.|TRBD2|14
TGCAGCGTCGAAACTAGCGGGCCACTCTCTACGCAGTATTTT
CSVETSGPLSTQYF
>TRBJ1-4|TRBV9|.|TRBD1|14
TGTGCCAGCAGCTTTCGGGACAGTAATGAAAAACTGTTTTTT
CASSFRDSNEKLFF
>TRBJ1-4|TRBV30|.|.|13
TGTGCCTGGGCTACCGGAATTAATGAAAAACTGTTTTTT
CAWATGINEKLFF
>TRBJ1-5|TRBV4-1|.|.|15
TGCGCCAGCAGCCAAAATCAGGGAAGCAATCAGCCCCAGCATTTT
CASSQNQGSNQPQHF
>TRBJ2-7|TRBV18|.|.|14
TGTGCCAGCTCACCGGGGGGGGCTGACCACGAGCAGTACTTC
CASSPGGADHEQYF
>TRBJ1-5|TRBV6-5|.|TRBD1|14
TGTGCCACCGATCCTGGACAGGGCAATCAGCCCCAGCATTTT
CATDPGQGNQPQHF
>TRBJ1-5|TRBV11-2|few|.|14
TGTGCCAGCAGCTTATTCGGGGGAGGACAGCCCCAGCATTTT
CASSLFGGGQPQHF
>TRBJ2-7|TRBV5-4|.|.|14
TGTGCCAGCAGCTTGGATCAGGGGTCCTACGAGCAGTACTTC
CASSLDQGSYEQYF
>TRBJ1-1|TRBV6-6|.|TRBD1|14
TGTGCCAGCAATCCTCAGGGGGGGAACACTGAAGCTTTCTTT
CASNPQGGNTEAFF
>TRBJ1-1|TRBV19|once|.|14
TGTGCCAGTAGTATTAAAGGGGTGAACACTGAAGCTTTCTTT
CASSIKGVNTEAFF
>TRBJ2-2|TRBV7-9|.|.|14
TGTGCCAGCAGCTTGGCAGGAGTCACCGGGGAGCTGTTTTTT
CASSLAGVTGELFF
>TRBJ1-4|TRBV28|.|.|16
TGTGCCAGCAGTACTCTCCCAGGCCTCGGTTATGAAAAACTGTTTTTT
CASSTLPGLGYEKLFF
>TRBJ2-3|TRBV7-6|.|TRBD1|15
TGTGCCAGCAGCTTTTCGGGACAGGGTACAGATACGCAGTATTTT
CASSFSGQGTDTQYF
>TRBJ1-5|TRBV30|.|.|14
TGTGCCTGGGCTACCGAGGTGGGCGGTCAGCCCCAGCATTTT
CAWATEVGGQPQHF
>TRBJ2-1|TRBV7-8|few|.|14
TGTGCCAGCAGCCCCGGGAACCCCTACAATGAGCAGTTCTTC
CASSPGNPYNEQFF
>TRBJ1-3|TRBV6-6|.|TRBD1|16
TGTGCCAGCAGTTACTCATCAGGGGGCGGTGGAAACACCATATATTTT
CASSYSSGGGGNTIYF
>TRBJ2-5|TRBV18|.|.|14
TGTGCCACCACCGGCGAAGTGTACCAAGAGACCCAGTACTTC
CATTGEVYQETQYF
>TRBJ2-5|TRBV30|.|.|12
TGTGCCTGGAATGCGGGAAGAGGGACCCAGTACTTC
CAWNAGRGTQYF
>TRBJ2-5|TRBV7-6|.|.|11
TGTGCCAGCAGCTTAGCGGAGACCCAGTACTTC
CASSLAETQYF
>TRBJ2-1|TRBV27|.|TRBD2|17
TGTGCCAGCTTCAAAAATCAAGGACTAGCGGGCCAGAATGAGCAGTTCTTC
CASFKNQGLAGQNEQFF
>TRBJ2-1|TRBV5-1|.|TRBD2|13
TGCGCCAGCAGCTTGGTGAGGGAGGGTGAGCAGTTCTTC
CASSLVREGEQFF
>TRBJ1-1|TRBV5-4|.|.|15
TGTGCCAGCAGCTTGGCCGCCAGGGGCGACACTGAAGCTTTCTTT
CASSLAARGDTEAFF
>TRBJ1-1|TRBV19|.|.|14
TGTGCCAGTAGTCCCGGCAGGGGGAACACTGAAGCTTTCTTT
CASSPGRGNTEAFF
>TRBJ2-2|TRBV11-3|.|.|16
TGTGCCAGCAGCTTTGGGTTAGTCACGAACACCGGGGAGCTGTTTTTT
CASSFGLVTNTGELFF
>TRBJ1-3|TRBV7-2|.|.|16
TGTGCCAGCAGCTTAGTGGGGGCGGCAGCTGGAAACACCATATATTTT
CASSLVGAAAGNTIYF
>TRBJ2-1|TRBV28|.|.|13
TGTGCCAGCAGTTTTGTGGCACGGAATGAGCAGTTCTTC
CASSFVARNEQFF
>TRBJ2-3|TRBV5-4|.|TRBD1|16
TGTGCCAGCAGCTTGAATTCAGGGGGCGGGACAGATACGCAGTATTTT
CASSLNSGGGTDTQYF
>TRBJ2-3|TRBV6-4|.|TRBD2|16
TGTGCCAGCAGTAGAGGACTAGCGGGGATCACAGATACGCAGTATTTT
CASSRGLAGITDTQYF
>TRBJ1-1|TRBV29-1|.|.|12
TGCAGCGTTGGGGGAGCCGACACTGAAGCTTTCTTT
CSVGGADTEAFF
>TRBJ1-1|TRBV4-3|.|TRBD1|15
TGCGCCAGCAGCCATGGGGACAGATGGGGCACTGAAGCTTTCTTT
CASSHGDRWGTEAFF